These T cell receptor beta chains were read from a single sample in a study of shared clonotypes between healthy human individuals. Assay: immunoSEQ multiplex PCR; the TCRdb copy retains only in-frame clones and omits some. The repertoire holds 650,000 to 750,000 clones, with roughly 70% as singletons. Sequencing was carried out using memory CD4+ T cells sorted from blood. The receptor source for this set is a woman under 40 in good health. Both conserved end residues are part of each CDR3. Each record gives: D gene, CDR3 length, clone size, J gene, V gene, CDR3 DNA, CDR3 protein. D genes are given only for firm matches. Some rows mark clone size as missing; the rest say once, few, many or name a class of expanded clone.

>NA|12|NA|TRBJ1-2|TRBV7-9
TGTGCCAGCAGCGAAGACCGACCACTTCACACCTTC
CASSEDRPLHTF
>NA|16|NA|TRBJ1-2|TRBV9
TGTGCCAGCAGCCGAAACGTAGGGAAGCAGGTAGATGGCTACACCTTC
CASSRNVGKQVDGYTF
>TRBD1|14|NA|TRBJ1-3|TRBV6-1
TGTGCCAGCAACGGACAGGGCGTTGGAAACACCATATATTTT
CASNGQGVGNTIYF
>NA|18|NA|TRBJ2-3|TRBV28
TGTGCCAGCAGTTTAATCTCGGGAGTGGGAGCTAGCACAGATACGCAGTATTTT
CASSLISGVGASTDTQYF
>NA|13|few|TRBJ1-5|TRBV6-6
TGTGCATTCTCGAGGGATACTAATCAGCCCCAGCATTTT
CAFSRDTNQPQHF
>TRBD1|16|NA|TRBJ2-2|TRBV5-1
TGCGCCAGCAGCTATGACAGGGTGCCGAACACCGGGGAGCTGTTTTTT
CASSYDRVPNTGELFF
>NA|12|NA|TRBJ1-2|TRBV7-9
TGTGCCAGCAGCTACCCCGACTATGGCTACACCTTC
CASSYPDYGYTF
>NA|14|many|TRBJ2-7|TRBV6-5
TGTGCCAGCAGTTCATCCCCAGGGTTTCGCGAGCAGTACTTC
CASSSSPGFREQYF
>NA|16|NA|TRBJ2-7|TRBV7-9
TGTGCCAGCAGCCCGCCCTCCCGGGGTGTCGCTTACGAGCAGTACTTC
CASSPPSRGVAYEQYF
>TRBD1|16|few|TRBJ2-7|TRBV7-9
TGTGCCAGCAGCTTATTACCGGGACAGGCCCCCTACGAGCAGTACTTC
CASSLLPGQAPYEQYF
>NA|19|few|TRBJ2-3|TRBV1
TGCACCAGCAGCCACTATACTAGCGGGAGGCTCAAAAGCACAGATACGCAGTATTTT
CTSSHYTSGRLKSTDTQYF
>TRBD2|16|NA|TRBJ2-1|TRBV27
TGTGCCAGCACCGGGACTAGCGGGAGGGGTTACAATGAGCAGTTCTTC
CASTGTSGRGYNEQFF
>NA|15|few|TRBJ1-2|TRBV27
TGTGCCAGCACCCCTCTGGGGGGCATTAACTATGGCTACACCTTC
CASTPLGGINYGYTF
>NA|13|NA|TRBJ2-1|TRBV27
TGTGCCAGCAGTTTATATCAGGTATCTGAGCAGTTCTTC
CASSLYQVSEQFF
>NA|14|once|TRBJ1-2|TRBV9
TGTGCCAGCAGCGAGGCCCCTGGGGCATATGGCTACACCTTC
CASSEAPGAYGYTF
>NA|17|NA|TRBJ1-3|TRBV7-8
TGTGCCAGCAGCTTAGTTGGGGGGCAAGCTGATGGAAACACCATATATTTT
CASSLVGGQADGNTIYF
>NA|15|NA|TRBJ2-6|TRBV5-4
TGTGCCAGCAATCGGATTCTCGGGGGGGCCAACGTCCTGACTTTC
CASNRILGGANVLTF
>TRBD1|15|NA|TRBJ2-7|TRBV25-1
TGTGCCAGCAGGGAGGGGACAGGGGGGGTCTACGAGCAGTACTTC
CASREGTGGVYEQYF
>NA|14|NA|TRBJ2-5|TRBV11-2
TGTGCCAGCAGCTTAGGGAGGGGGGGGGAGACCCAGTACTTC
CASSLGRGGETQYF
>TRBD2|15|few|TRBJ2-1|TRBV5-4
TGTGCCAGCAGCCCCACTAGCGGGAGGGCCTGGGAGCAGTTCTTC
CASSPTSGRAWEQFF
>NA|13|NA|TRBJ2-5|TRBV4-1
TGCGCCAGCAGCCCGGGCCACCAAGAGACCCAGTACTTC
CASSPGHQETQYF
>TRBD1|16|NA|TRBJ2-2|TRBV14
TGTGCCAGCAGCCAAGAACGACAGGGAAACACCGGGGAGCTGTTTTTT
CASSQERQGNTGELFF
>TRBD1|15|NA|TRBJ1-4|TRBV7-9
TGTGCCAGCAGCCCCCAGGGGGGGCTTTCTGAAAAACTGTTTTTT
CASSPQGGLSEKLFF
>NA|13|NA|TRBJ2-3|TRBV6-1
TGTGCCAGCAGACCCTCGGGCACAGATACGCAGTATTTT
CASRPSGTDTQYF
>TRBD1|15|NA|TRBJ1-6|TRBV2
TGTGCCAGCAGGGGGGGGACAGGGGGGAATTCACCCCTCCACTTT
CASRGGTGGNSPLHF
>TRBD2|13|NA|TRBJ2-3|TRBV19
TGTGCCAGTACGACTAGCGGGAGCCCTACGCAGTATTTT
CASTTSGSPTQYF
>NA|15|once|TRBJ2-7|TRBV5-4
TGTGCCAGCAGCTTGGTTCCGGGCAAGGCCTACGAGCAGTACTTC
CASSLVPGKAYEQYF
>NA|14|NA|TRBJ2-2|TRBV18
TGTGCCAGCTCACCAAGTACAGGGACCGGGGAGCTGTTTTTT
CASSPSTGTGELFF
>NA|11|few|TRBJ1-4|TRBV5-4
TGTGCCAGCAGCAAGGGTGAAAAACTGTTTTTT
CASSKGEKLFF
>TRBD2|14|NA|TRBJ2-5|TRBV14
TGTGCCAGTCCGGGACTAACGTACCAAGAGACCCAGTACTTC
CASPGLTYQETQYF
>NA|14|NA|TRBJ1-5|TRBV6-1
TGTGCCAGCAGCGACGGTCATAGCAATCAGCCCCAGCATTTT
CASSDGHSNQPQHF
>TRBD1|15|NA|TRBJ2-5|TRBV2
TGTGCCAGTTACCGACAGGGGGCAGCTGGAGAGACCCAGTACTTC
CASYRQGAAGETQYF
>TRBD1|13|few|TRBJ2-2|TRBV5-1
TGCGCCAACAGACAGGGGGTCAACGGGGAGCTGTTTTTT
CANRQGVNGELFF
>NA|17|once|TRBJ1-4|TRBV10-3
TGTGCCATCAGTGAGTCCCAGGACGTTGCAACTAATGAAAAACTGTTTTTT
CAISESQDVATNEKLFF
>NA|14|once|TRBJ2-2|TRBV6-6
TGTGCCAGCAGTTACGGAGGGCTCTCCGGGGAGCTGTTTTTT
CASSYGGLSGELFF
>TRBD1|15|NA|TRBJ1-1|TRBV6-5
TGTGCCAGCAGTTACTTGGGACAGGGATCGTCGAAAGCTTTCTTT
CASSYLGQGSSKAFF
>TRBD2|14|NA|TRBJ2-1|TRBV27
TGTGCCAGCAGCCGTTCGGGACTAGTCAATGAGCAGTTCTTC
CASSRSGLVNEQFF
>NA|13|few|TRBJ2-5|TRBV28
TGTGCCAGCAGTCCGTCAATACAAGAGACCCAGTACTTC
CASSPSIQETQYF
>TRBD2|17|few|TRBJ2-4|TRBV5-1
TGCGCCAGCAGCTCGGGACTAGCGGGAAGGTACAAAAACATTCAGTACTTC
CASSSGLAGRYKNIQYF
>NA|15|NA|TRBJ1-2|TRBV19
TGTGCCAGTAGTCGCGGGCGGGGGCCGAACTATGGCTACACCTTC
CASSRGRGPNYGYTF
>TRBD2|13|NA|TRBJ2-5|TRBV28
TGTGCCGGACGGGAGGCCAGCGGGGAGACCCAGTACTTC
CAGREASGETQYF
>NA|14|NA|TRBJ2-2|TRBV7-6
TGTGCCAGCAGAAGGGGACAGAACACCGGGGAGCTGTTTTTT
CASRRGQNTGELFF
>NA|13|few|TRBJ1-2|TRBV5-1
TGCGCCAGCAGCCGGCCGGGACTAAGCGGCTACACCTTC
CASSRPGLSGYTF
>TRBD1|15|once|TRBJ1-4|TRBV28
TGTGCCAGCAGTTTCTGGGGGACAGGGAAGGAAAAACTGTTTTTT
CASSFWGTGKEKLFF
>TRBD2|17|NA|TRBJ2-1|TRBV14
TGTGCCAGCAGCCTAGGGACTAGCGGGAGCTCCTACAATGAGCAGTTCTTC
CASSLGTSGSSYNEQFF